This T cell receptor beta chain derives from a study of vaccination and CD4 T cells after COVID-19. The overall study: Convalescent donors totaled six males and four females, including two who were Hispanic. At a median approximately 76 days (range 14 to 241) after dose two, post-vaccine samples were obtained. A CEFX pool, an HIV-1 Nef pool, or else no peptide went into the control cultures.

As concerns this clonotype: The antigen is not known.

Regarding treatment: roughly ten-day PBMC culture with coronavirus spike peptide pools or control peptides (ViraFEST assay). During the years 2011-2018, before the COVID-19 pandemic, the unexposed donor's CD4+ T cells were collected. Negative-selection isolation of CD4+ T cells was performed after 10 days of culture. CDR3 size: 14 residues. The germline V and J ends were trimmed by 0 bases and 9 bases, with 15 bases remaining between them. CDR1 DFQATT and CDR2 SNEGSKA come from the germline V gene (reference sequence). Oncomine TCR Beta short-read sequencing was applied to DNA from cultured CD4+ T cells. In this case, cultured CD4+ T cells provided the extracted genomic DNA. TCRdb independently ran MiXCR on the PCR reads; one entry per CDR3 protein. This sample carries some 10,000 distinct CDR3 sequences, roughly 36% of them seen once, and the ten largest clones take approximately 15%.

This receptor was obtained from a human donor in good health. The chain uses TRBV20-1 and TRBJ2-1, with D unresolved. Sample: CD4+ T cells from blood, cultured in vitro. Here the CDR3 DNA reads TGCAGTGCTAGAGATCCGCTTACGCCGTCTGAGCAGTTCTTC. Protein product: CSARDPLTPSEQFF.